These T cell receptor beta chains were read from a single sample in a study of spatial heterogeneity in lung cancer. TCRdb re-called the 5' RACE reads with MiXCR, one entry per CDR3 protein. Of around 2,900 distinct CDR3 sequences in the sample, approximately 9% were seen once. This material consisted of normal lung tissue next to the tumor, taken at surgery. These receptor sequences come from a female donor with early-stage non-small cell lung cancer. Each CDR3 is given with its conserved first and last residue. Fields, in order: D gene, V gene, clone size, J gene, CDR3 DNA, CDR3 protein. A D gene is named only where the DNA matches it firmly. Only some rows state a clone size, as once, few, many or a class for expanded clones.

d_call: TRBD2; v_call: TRBV14; clone_size: medium-sized; j_call: TRBJ2-7; cdr3_nt: TGTGCCAGCAGCCAAGTGGGGACTAGCGGGGCTAGTACACACTTC; cdr3_aa: CASSQVGTSGASTHF
d_call: .; v_call: TRBV7-9; clone_size: medium-sized; j_call: TRBJ2-7; cdr3_nt: TGTGCCAGCAGCTTAGAGAAAAGCTCCTACGAGCAGTACTTC; cdr3_aa: CASSLEKSSYEQYF
d_call: TRBD2; v_call: TRBV6-5; clone_size: medium-sized; j_call: TRBJ2-1; cdr3_nt: TGTGCCAGCAGTCTCGGACTAGCGGGGGCACTCTACAATGAGCAGTTCTTC; cdr3_aa: CASSLGLAGALYNEQFF
d_call: .; v_call: TRBV15; clone_size: medium-sized; j_call: TRBJ1-2; cdr3_nt: TGTGCCACCAGCAGAGATTACGCCGGGAGTGAGGGCTACACCTTC; cdr3_aa: CATSRDYAGSEGYTF
d_call: TRBD1; v_call: TRBV7-6; clone_size: medium-sized; j_call: TRBJ2-6; cdr3_nt: TGTGCCAGCAGCTTAGCTCCCAGGGGGAGTGCTGGGGCCAACGTCCTGACTTTC; cdr3_aa: CASSLAPRGSAGANVLTF
d_call: .; v_call: TRBV7-8; clone_size: medium-sized; j_call: TRBJ2-3; cdr3_nt: TGTGCCAGCAGCTCGATCTTAGATACGCAGTATTTT; cdr3_aa: CASSSILDTQYF
d_call: TRBD1; v_call: TRBV13; clone_size: medium-sized; j_call: TRBJ1-3; cdr3_nt: TGTGCCAGCAGCTTACCTGGACAGGGTTCTGGAAACACCATATATTTT; cdr3_aa: CASSLPGQGSGNTIYF
d_call: .; v_call: TRBV12-3/TRBV12-4; clone_size: .; j_call: TRBJ1-1; cdr3_nt: TGTGCCAGCAGTTTAGGGTCCCGGGGGAGGAACACTGAAGCTTTCTTT; cdr3_aa: CASSLGSRGRNTEAFF
d_call: .; v_call: TRBV28; clone_size: medium-sized; j_call: TRBJ1-5; cdr3_nt: TGTGCCAGCAGTTTGGCAGGCGAGGGTCAGCCCCAGCATTTT; cdr3_aa: CASSLAGEGQPQHF
d_call: .; v_call: TRBV29-1; clone_size: .; j_call: TRBJ2-4; cdr3_nt: TGCAGCGTTGAAGCTGGGCTGGGACTTTTCGCTAGCAAAAACATTCAGTACTTC; cdr3_aa: CSVEAGLGLFASKNIQYF
d_call: .; v_call: TRBV18; clone_size: medium-sized; j_call: TRBJ2-5; cdr3_nt: TGTGCCAGCTCATTGACAGAAAAAGAGACCCAGTACTTC; cdr3_aa: CASSLTEKETQYF
d_call: .; v_call: TRBV6-2/TRBV6-3; clone_size: large; j_call: TRBJ2-1; cdr3_nt: TGTGCCAGCAGTTACTCGACGGGGGAGATCTACAATGAGCAGTTCTTC; cdr3_aa: CASSYSTGEIYNEQFF
d_call: .; v_call: TRBV19; clone_size: few; j_call: TRBJ2-3; cdr3_nt: TGTGCCAGTAGTATGGGACACACAGATACGCAGTATTTT; cdr3_aa: CASSMGHTDTQYF
d_call: .; v_call: TRBV20-1; clone_size: medium-sized; j_call: TRBJ2-5; cdr3_nt: TGCAGTGCCCACCTCGTGAACATTGAGACCCAGTACTTC; cdr3_aa: CSAHLVNIETQYF
d_call: .; v_call: TRBV20-1; clone_size: many; j_call: TRBJ2-1; cdr3_nt: TGCAGTGCTACCCGTGGACAGCAGTTCTTC; cdr3_aa: CSATRGQQFF
d_call: TRBD1; v_call: TRBV28; clone_size: medium-sized; j_call: TRBJ1-5; cdr3_nt: TGTGCCAGCAACGCGATAGACAGGGGACCTAATCAGCCCCAGCATTTT; cdr3_aa: CASNAIDRGPNQPQHF
d_call: TRBD1; v_call: TRBV2; clone_size: many; j_call: TRBJ2-5; cdr3_nt: TGTGCCAGCAGCCGGGACAGGGGTGTAGAGACCCAGTACTTC; cdr3_aa: CASSRDRGVETQYF